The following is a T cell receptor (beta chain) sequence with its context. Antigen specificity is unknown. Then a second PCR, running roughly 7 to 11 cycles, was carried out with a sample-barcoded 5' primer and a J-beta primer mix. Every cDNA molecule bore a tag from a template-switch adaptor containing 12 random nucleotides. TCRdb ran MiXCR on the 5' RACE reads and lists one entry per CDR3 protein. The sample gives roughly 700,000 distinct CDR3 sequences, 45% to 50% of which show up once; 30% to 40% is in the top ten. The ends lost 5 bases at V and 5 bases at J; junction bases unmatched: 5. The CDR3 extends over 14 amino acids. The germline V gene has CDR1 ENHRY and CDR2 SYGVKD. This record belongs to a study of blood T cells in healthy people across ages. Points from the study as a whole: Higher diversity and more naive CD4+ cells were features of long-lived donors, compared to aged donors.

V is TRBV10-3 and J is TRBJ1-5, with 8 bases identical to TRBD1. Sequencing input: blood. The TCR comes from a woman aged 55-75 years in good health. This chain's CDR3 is CAISTQGVDQPQHF. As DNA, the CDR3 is TGTGCCATCAGTACACAGGGGGTGGATCAGCCCCAGCATTTT.